Described below is a single TCR beta chain sequence and its context. This table comes from immunoSEQ multiplex PCR, and its TCRdb copy is limited to in-frame clones, with some not included. The sample includes tens of thousands of clones, about 90% of them seen just once. As to time point: cycle 4 day 1 (C4D1), after five to seven weeks of nivolumab. No patient escaped relapse after autologous stem cell transplantation, and brentuximab vedotin exposure varied. This entry is derived from a study of PD-1 blockade in classical Hodgkin lymphoma. With 1 base clipped from V and 9 bases from J, the junction kept 6 bases outside the gene matches. The germline CDR1 and CDR2 sequences are KGHSH and LQKENI. This CDR3 has 14 amino acids.

This sample comprised peripheral blood mononuclear cells (PBMCs), obtained before the fourth cycle of nivolumab. This TCR derives from a human donor with classical Hodgkin lymphoma. The chain joins TRBV18 to TRBJ2-1, with 7 bases fitting TRBD2. The CDR3: CASSPREGTGEQFF. CDR3 DNA: TGTGCCAGCTCACCACGGGAGGGAACAGGTGAGCAGTTCTTC.